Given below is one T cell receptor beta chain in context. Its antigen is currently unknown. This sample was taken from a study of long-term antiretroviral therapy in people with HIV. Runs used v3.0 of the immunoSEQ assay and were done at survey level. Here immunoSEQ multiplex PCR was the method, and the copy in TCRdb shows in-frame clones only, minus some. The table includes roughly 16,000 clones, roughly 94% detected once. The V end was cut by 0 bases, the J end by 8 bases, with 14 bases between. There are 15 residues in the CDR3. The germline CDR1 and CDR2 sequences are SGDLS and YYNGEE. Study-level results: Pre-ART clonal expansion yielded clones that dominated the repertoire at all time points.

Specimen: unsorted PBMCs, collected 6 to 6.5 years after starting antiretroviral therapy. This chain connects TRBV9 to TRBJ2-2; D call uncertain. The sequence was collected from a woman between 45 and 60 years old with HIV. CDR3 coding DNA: TGTGCCAGCAGCGTAGGGTCCTTGACGGCTGGGGAGCTGTTTTTT. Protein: CASSVGSLTAGELFF.